One sample yielded the 12 T cell receptor beta chains listed below, sequenced in a study of T cells in Graves' hyperthyroidism and ophthalmopathy. RNA transcripts provided the source from which TCR beta CDR3 regions were amplified. First-round RT-PCR targeting the TCR CDR3 was performed with the HTBI primer set. One entry per CDR3 protein results from TCRdb running MiXCR on the multiplex PCR reads. Here the sample spans 700,000 to 850,000 distinct CDR3 sequences, under 45% being singletons. Sequenced input: blood. The receptors were sampled from a woman aged 40 to 50 with Graves' hyperthyroidism.

This clonotype was detected ten times or more. V usage is TRBV5-1 and J usage is TRBJ1-1; D unresolved. The CDR3 sequence is 14 residues long. Per germline, CDR1 SGHRS and CDR2 YFSETQ. V was shortened by 1 base and J by 0 bases, with 7 bases between the two germline ends. CDR3 sequence: CASSLRMMNTEAFF. The CDR3 DNA is TGCGCCAGCAGCTTGCGGATGATGAACACTGAAGCTTTCTTT.

This clonotype was observed many times. V and J are TRBV11-2 and TRBJ1-2; 8 bases are a match to TRBD1. J was trimmed by 7 bases and V by 10 bases; bases with no gene match: 11. Germline-derived CDR1 and CDR2 are SGHAT and FQNNGV. The CDR3 has 13 amino acids. The CDR3 nucleotides read TGTGCCACCAGGTCCTCAGGGGGCGGTGGCTACACCTTC. Translated: CATRSSGGGGYTF.

This sequence joins TRBV7-6 and TRBJ1-6, with 8 bases lining up with TRBD1. Trimming cost V 4 bases and J 6 bases; bases outside gene matches: 14. Germline-derived CDR1 and CDR2 are SGHVS and FNYEAQ. The CDR3 length is 18 residues. The CDR3 spells CASSSVPTADRGNSPLHF. The CDR3 coding sequence is TGTGCCAGCAGCTCCGTTCCCACCGCCGACAGGGGTAATTCACCCCTCCACTTT.

This clonotype was observed a handful of times. Germline and junction disagree at one end, which may indicate a read error. The chain recombines TRBV7-3 with TRBJ1-2; TRBD1 agrees at 7 bases. Germline V gives CDR1 SGHTA, CDR2 FQGTGA. The CDR3 spans 15 residues. The CDR3 is CASSHSGGGRDGYTF. DNA of the CDR3: TGCGCCAGCAGCCACTCCGGAGGGGGCCGGGATGGCTACACCTTC.

This clonotype was observed a few times. The CDR3 sequence: CASSSLGAGNSYEQYF. The CDR3 region has the DNA TGTGCCAGCAGTTCCCTGGGAGCGGGGAACTCCTACGAGCAGTACTTC. The V gene is TRBV12-3 or TRBV12-4, the J gene TRBJ2-7; 7 nucleotides line up with TRBD2. The CDR3 runs 16 residues. With 4 bases clipped from V and 0 bases from J, the junction kept 9 bases outside the gene matches.

This chain connects TRBV24-1 to TRBJ2-3, with D perhaps matching TRBD1 (5 bases). CDR3 length: 13 residues. CDR1 KGHDR and CDR2 SFDVKD come from the germline V gene. V shed 9 bases and J shed 1 base, with 10 bases lying between them. CDR3 amino acids: CATAKQGTDTQYF. The CDR3 DNA follows: TGTGCCACCGCAAAACAGGGCACAGATACGCAGTATTTT.

This clonotype was seen many times. This may come from a read error, since a much larger clone is one base off. The chain carries TRBV11-3 and TRBJ1-2; D is uncertain. V lost 0 bases to trimming and J lost 6 bases, with 5 bases between them. The CDR3 totals 12 residues. In germline, CDR1 is SGHNT, CDR2 YENEEA. CDR3 in amino acids: CASSLEEDGYTF. CDR3 DNA sequence: TGTGCCAGCAGCTTAGAGGAGGATGGCTACACCTTC.

This clonotype was recorded at least ten times. CDR3: CASSPGPARGGYTF. CDR3 DNA: TGTGCCAGCAGCCCCGGACCAGCCCGAGGTGGCTACACCTTC. The chain employs TRBV7-2 and TRBJ1-2; no firm D call. Germline V gene data show CDR1 as SGHTA and CDR2 as FQGNSA. Trimming shortened V by 5 bases and J by 7 bases, and 17 bases separated the two germline ends. CDR3 length: 14 residues.

This clonotype was detected many times. The chain joins TRBV7-2 to TRBJ1-2, with a possible D match to TRBD1 (6 bases). V lost 1 base and J lost 6, with 15 bases in between. Germline V gene lookup returns CDR1 SGHTA and CDR2 FQGNSA. CDR3 length: 15 residues. CDR3 sequence reads: CASSLEPQGRNGYTF. In nucleotides, the CDR3 is TGTGCCAGCAGCTTAGAACCCCAGGGGCGGAATGGCTACACCTTC.

In this sample, this clonotype turned up many times. The V call is TRBV29-1, the J call TRBJ1-4, with D tentatively TRBD1 (6 bases). The CDR3 length is 14 residues. V dropped 5 bases and J dropped 0 bases, with 10 bases sitting between them. From germline, CDR1 is SQVTM and CDR2 ANQGSEA. CDR3 DNA sequence: TGCAGCGTTCATACAGGGCCAACTAATGAAAAACTGTTTTTT. Translating gives CSVHTGPTNEKLFF.

This clonotype was detected many times. The V gene is TRBV29-1, the J gene TRBJ2-7; 7 nucleotides align to TRBD2. This CDR3 region has 13 residues. Trimming took 4 bases from V and 1 from J; bases not matched to a gene: 4. From germline, CDR1 is SQVTM and CDR2 ANQGSEA. In nucleotides, the CDR3 is TGCAGCGTTGTAGCGGGCCGTTCCTACGAGCAGTACTTC. It codes for CSVVAGRSYEQYF.

The chain recombines TRBV10-3 with TRBJ2-2; TRBD2 might be the D (6 bases). Germline-derived CDR1 and CDR2 are ENHRY and SYGVKD. CDR3 size: 16 residues. Trimming took off 10 bases at V and 1 base at J, with 19 bases between the two ends. CDR3 amino acids: CASWDSGALNTGELFF. CDR3 in DNA: TGTGCCAGCTGGGACTCCGGGGCTCTGAACACCGGGGAGCTGTTTTTT.